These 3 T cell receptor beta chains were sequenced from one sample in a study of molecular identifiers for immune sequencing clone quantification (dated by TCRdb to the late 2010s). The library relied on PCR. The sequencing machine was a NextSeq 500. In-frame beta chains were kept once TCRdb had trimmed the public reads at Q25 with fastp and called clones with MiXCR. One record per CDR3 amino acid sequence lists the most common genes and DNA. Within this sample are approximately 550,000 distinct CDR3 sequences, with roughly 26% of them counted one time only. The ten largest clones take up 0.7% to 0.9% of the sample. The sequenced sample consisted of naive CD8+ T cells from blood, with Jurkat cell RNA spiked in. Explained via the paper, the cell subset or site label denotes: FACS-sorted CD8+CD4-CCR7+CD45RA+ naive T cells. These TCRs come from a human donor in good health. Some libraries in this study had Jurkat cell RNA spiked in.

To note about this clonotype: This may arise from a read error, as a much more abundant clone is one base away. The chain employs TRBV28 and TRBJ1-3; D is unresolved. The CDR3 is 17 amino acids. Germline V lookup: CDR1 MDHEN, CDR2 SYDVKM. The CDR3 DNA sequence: TGTGCCAGCAGTTTTATCAGCAGGTTGGACTCTGGAAACACCACATATTTT. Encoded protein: CASSFISRLDSGNTTYF.

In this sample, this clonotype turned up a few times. The CDR3 is CASSTELGRNTEAFF. CDR3 sequence (DNA): TGTGCCAGCAGCACAGAGCTAGGGAGGAACACTGAAGCTTTCTTT. The chain recombines TRBV21-1 with TRBJ1-1. TRBV21-1 corresponds to a pseudogene. This CDR3 spans 15 amino acids.

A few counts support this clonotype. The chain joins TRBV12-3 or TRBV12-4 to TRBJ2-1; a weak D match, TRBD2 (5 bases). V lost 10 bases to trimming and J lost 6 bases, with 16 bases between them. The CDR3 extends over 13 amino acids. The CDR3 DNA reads TGTGCCACCCGGGATATGGGTTCCAATGAGCAGTTCTTC. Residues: CATRDMGSNEQFF.